Described below is a single TCR beta chain sequence and its context. No antigen is known for it. Qualities for individual bases were not recorded, and no much larger clone is one base off. This record comes from a study of T cell clonotyping in hematopoietic cell transplantation (dated by TCRdb to about 2021). As for the study more broadly: A total of some 140 blood samples were gathered in the study from 30 to 40 consecutive transplant recipients along with their related donors. Patient recruitment ran from 2015 to January 2017, and follow-up continued until late 2020 or death.

TCR beta CDR3 regions were amplified from genomic DNA with the immunoSEQ assay, a bias-controlled multiplex PCR using V- and J-specific primers. A proprietary barcode and Illumina adapter sequences were added to the CDR3 amplicons in a second PCR step. CDR3 libraries were sequenced on an Illumina MiSeq instrument. The original methods were these. immunoSEQ Analyzer 3.0 was used for export and quality control, with R Bioconductor and Immunarch used for downstream analyses. Only productive rearrangements within the normalized downsampled data set were used in the calculation of repertoire metrics. In the normalized cohort, a clonotype counted as pathologically expanded if the clonotype was larger than 5 templates. The Inverse Simpson Index was used to measure repertoire diversity. CMV-specificity analyses were carried out on the non-normalized data set to capture all clonotypes. Not all clones reach the TCRdb copy of this immuneACCESS table, which keeps in-frame sequences only. Checked studies attribute under half of the gap to unresolved V genes and leave the rest unexplained. The D gene and trimming were derived from the DNA, and the V and J assignments and clone size from that table. Present in this sample are 69,000 or so clones, approximately 94% of which were seen just once. Together, the top ten hold around 1.6% of the sample.

Broader findings and caveats from the paper: A decrease in recipient TCR diversity was observed after transplant, and a progressive increase in pathologically expanded clonotypes was seen from day 30 to day 180. The sample size was limited and the cells went unsorted, which meant the CD4 and CD8 repertoire contributions could not be told apart. Recipient repertoires showed only a small fraction of overlap with donor repertoires, and over 95% appeared de novo at the given depth. Donor and pretransplant recipient Inverse Simpson Index values predicted broader posttransplant TCR repertoire diversity.

Via the germline V gene, CDR1 is LGHNA and CDR2 YSLEER. From its cysteine to its phenylalanine, the CDR3 spans 16 amino acids. Kept here is only the CDR3 DNA, which spans 48 bases and is read in frame from base 1. Trimming at the junction amounts to 0 bases on V and 0 bases on J, and the germline ends lie 9 bases apart. Related transplant donors provided blood samples for TCR beta sequencing. Nuclei Lysis Solution was used to extract genomic DNA from fresh or cryopreserved unfractionated peripheral blood mononuclear cells. The receptor chain draws on TRBV4-3 and TRBJ2-1; the D gene cannot be resolved reliably. The sequenced sample was peripheral blood mononuclear cells. The TCR comes from a man aged 45-60 years in good health. Some clones in this sample may be carry-over from other donors' samples. The CDR3 region has the sequence CASSQESVVSYNEQFF. The nucleotides are TGCGCCAGCAGCCAAGAGTCAGTCGTCTCCTACAATGAGCAGTTCTTC.